These 19 T cell receptor beta chains came from one sample sequenced in a study of T-cell memory formation after mild COVID-19. A single record per CDR3 protein comes from TCRdb applying MiXCR to the 5' RACE reads. The data contain about 140,000 distinct CDR3 sequences, more than 13% of them seen just once; the ten biggest clones take up less than 30%. Sequencing input: PBMCs or a T cell subset sorted from them (not recorded which). These receptors were obtained from an adult woman who had mild COVID-19 (a few samples of this study predate the infection). Cell type and time point are not known.

A word on this clonotype: Germline and junction disagree at one end, which may indicate a read error. The chain recombines TRBV29-1 with TRBJ1-1; possible D gene TRBD1, 5 bases. The V gene's germline CDR1 is SQVTM and CDR2 ANQGSEA. This CDR3 is built from 10 residues. In DNA, the CDR3 is TGCAGCGTTGATTTAGGCAGGGTGCACTTT. Protein sequence: CSVDLGRVHF.

This clonotype was seen a few times. The chain carries TRBV4-3 and TRBJ2-7; 9 bases map to TRBD2. The length of the CDR3 is 19 residues. Trimming at V came to 0 bases and at J to 0 bases, leaving 12 bases not matched to a gene. Germline lookup yields CDR1 LGHNA and CDR2 YSLEER. The CDR3 coding sequence is TGCGCCAGCAGCCAAGATTCATGGCGGGAGGGCGCTACCTCCTACGAGCAGTACTTC. Translated, it gives CASSQDSWREGATSYEQYF.

The chain links TRBV29-1 to TRBJ1-2; 7 bases agree with TRBD1. Losses at the gene ends were 5 bases for V and 3 bases for J; bases not matched to a gene: 9. This CDR3 contains 14 residues. Germline CDR1 is SQVTM and CDR2 is ANQGSEA. The CDR3 DNA is TGCAGCGTTCTGACAGGGCGGGGTGACTATGGCTACACCTTC. It translates to CSVLTGRGDYGYTF.

This clonotype has a count of ten or more. The chain is built from TRBV12-3 or TRBV12-4 and TRBJ2-7; D possibly corresponds to TRBD1 (5 bases). This CDR3 is 13 amino acids long. V was trimmed by 4 bases and J by 4 bases, leaving 11 bases between them. The CDR3 is CASSSQGLYEQYF. The CDR3 coding sequence is TGTGCCAGCAGTTCCCAGGGTCTTTACGAGCAGTACTTC.

The rearrangement uses TRBV12-3 or TRBV12-4 and TRBJ1-2; D not resolved. The CDR3 length is 13 residues. V lost 3 bases to trimming and J lost 6 bases, with 11 bases between them. CDR3 region: CASSFSGRHGYTF. The DNA for the CDR3 is TGTGCCAGCAGTTTTTCGGGGAGGCATGGCTACACCTTC.

A few counts support this clonotype. V gene TRBV4-1 combines with J gene TRBJ2-1; 9 nucleotides align to TRBD2. This CDR3 has 17 amino acids. The V and J ends lost 1 base and 5 bases, in that order; junction bases with no gene match: 9. Germline loops: CDR1 MGHRA, CDR2 YSYEKL. CDR3 DNA: TGCGCCAGCAGCCAAGTACGGGGCGGGGGGGCCCACAATGAGCAGTTCTTC. Translation gives CASSQVRGGGAHNEQFF.

The gene calls are TRBV20-1 and TRBJ2-7; D might be TRBD1 (6 bases). In germline, CDR1 is DFQATT, CDR2 SNEGSKA (reference sequence). CDR3 size: 13 residues. V lost 5 bases and J lost 3, with 14 bases in between. The CDR3 DNA reads as TGCAGTGCTCCTGTGGACAGAGACTACGAGCAGTACTTC. Translating gives CSAPVDRDYEQYF.

This clonotype was observed a few times. V is TRBV6-5 and J is TRBJ2-5; D unclear. Germline V lookup: CDR1 MNHEY, CDR2 SVGAGI. The CDR3 has 14 residues. V shed 4 bases and J shed 3 bases, with 12 bases lying between them. The CDR3 protein is CASSSIDGEETQYF. DNA of the CDR3: TGTGCCAGCAGTTCAATCGACGGAGAAGAGACCCAGTACTTC.

The table lists this clonotype with a few counts. The chain joins TRBV4-1 to TRBJ2-2; D gene uncertain. V gave up 4 bases and J gave up 8 bases, with 8 bases separating them. Germline lookup yields CDR1 MGHRA and CDR2 YSYEKL. This CDR3 has 12 residues. CDR3 region: CASSRGSGELFF. The CDR3 nucleotides read TGCGCCAGCAGCCGAGGTTCGGGGGAGCTGTTTTTT.

The chain recombines TRBV12-5 with TRBJ2-1; 7 positions agree with TRBD2. The germline V gene encodes CDR1 LGHNT and CDR2 FRNRAP. The length of the CDR3 is 16 residues. Germline trimming cut 7 bases from V and 5 bases from J; bases unmatched to any gene: 14. This CDR3 reads CASERERTHFDNEQFF. The CDR3 nucleotides are TGTGCTAGTGAGCGGGAACGGACACACTTCGACAATGAGCAGTTCTTC.

Many counts were recorded for this clonotype. This chain connects TRBV6-6 to TRBJ1-3, with D possibly being TRBD1 (5 bases). The V gene's germline CDR1 is MNHNY and CDR2 SVGAGI (reference sequence). This CDR3 spans 18 amino acids. V was shortened by 0 bases and J by 4 bases, with 19 bases between the two germline ends. This CDR3 reads CASSYSLGTEGYGNTIYF. In DNA, the CDR3 is TGTGCCAGCAGTTACTCGCTGGGGACGGAGGGATACGGAAACACCATATATTTT.

This clonotype has more than one count but fewer than ten. This rearrangement joins TRBV12-3 or TRBV12-4 to TRBJ1-5, with D tentatively TRBD1 (5 bases). CDR3 length equals 16 residues. Trimming pared 2 bases from V and 5 bases from J, leaving 16 bases between. The CDR3 coding sequence is TGTGCCAGCAGTTTACGGGGCGATGCGCGAGATCAGCCCCAGCATTTT. Amino acids: CASSLRGDARDQPQHF.

This clonotype has more than one count but fewer than ten. The V call is TRBV5-1, the J call TRBJ1-5; D gene unclear. This CDR3 is built from 13 residues. CDR1 and CDR2 from the germline V gene are SGHRS and YFSETQ. V was cut by 1 base and J by 1 base, with 3 bases left in between. CDR3 sequence (DNA): TGCGCCAGCAGCTTGTGGAGCAATCAGCCCCAGCATTTT. This sequence encodes CASSLWSNQPQHF.

This clonotype was seen a handful of times. This chain links TRBV6-1 with TRBJ2-7; D is perhaps TRBD2 (6 bases). V lost 7 bases to trimming and J lost 0 bases, with 10 bases between them. The CDR3 extends over 13 amino acids. The germline V gene encodes CDR1 MNHNS and CDR2 SASEGT. As DNA, the CDR3 is TGTGCCAGCACGGTAGCGGTCTCCTACGAGCAGTACTTC. This gives the protein CASTVAVSYEQYF.

This chain joins TRBV7-9 and TRBJ2-1, with 7 bases matching TRBD2. The J call may be faulty, since TRBJ2-5 better matches the DNA end. The germline V gene has CDR1 SEHNR and CDR2 FQNEAQ (reference sequence). CDR3 length equals 15 residues. The CDR3 DNA reads TGTGCCAGCAGCTTAATGGGAGGGACGGAAGAGACCCAGTACTTC. It is translated as CASSLMGGTEETQYF.

The chain combines TRBV10-2 with TRBJ2-1; the D gene could be TRBD1 or TRBD2 (5 bases each). CDR3 length: 16 residues. Germline V gene sequence: CDR1 WSHSY, CDR2 SAAADI. The V end lost 4 bases, the J end lost 8 bases, and 21 bases lay between the germline ends. CDR3 protein: CASSALTGLAHDEQFF. DNA of the CDR3: TGCGCCAGCAGTGCTTTAACGGGGCTAGCACATGATGAGCAGTTCTTC.

V gene TRBV11-2 combines with J gene TRBJ2-3; maybe TRBD2 (6 bases). This CDR3 has 15 amino acids. CDR1 is SGHAT, CDR2 FQNNGV, per germline. The V gene lost 5 bases and the J gene lost 4 bases, with 16 bases spanning the gap. DNA for the CDR3: TGTGCCAGCAGCCCCGAAGCAGCGGGTGCAGATACGCAGTATTTT. Its protein is CASSPEAAGADTQYF.

The CDR3 coding sequence is TGTGCCAGCAGCTTGGGGGACCTACTAGCCAAAAACATTCAGTACTTC. Translating it yields CASSLGDLLAKNIQYF. The V gene is TRBV7-2, the J gene TRBJ2-4, with D possibly called TRBD1 or TRBD2 (5 bases each). Germline V CDR1 and CDR2: SGHTA, FQGNSA. This CDR3 comprises 16 residues. V was cut by 3 bases and J by 0 bases, with 12 bases left in between. The whole variable domain, remainder taken from reference TRBV7-2 and TRBJ2-4, is GAGVSQSPSNKVTEKGKDVELRCDPISGHTALYWYRQSLGQGLEFLIYFQGNSAPDKSGLPSDRFSAERTGGSVSTLTIQRTQQEDSAVYLCASSLGDLLAKNIQYFGAGTRLSVL.

The table lists this clonotype with many counts. V usage is TRBV4-3 and J usage is TRBJ2-1; no definite D call. This CDR3 comprises 14 residues. The germline V gene has CDR1 LGHNA and CDR2 YSLEER. V lost 0 bases to trimming and J lost 5 bases, with 8 bases between them. CDR3 nucleotides: TGCGCCAGCAGCCAAGAGACGGTCGACAATGAGCAGTTCTTC. Residues: CASSQETVDNEQFF.